This entry lists 30 T cell receptor beta chains sequenced from one sample in a study of CD8 T cells in ankylosing spondylitis. Via MiXCR, TCRdb re-called the 5' RACE reads, giving one row per CDR3 protein. The sample consists of approximately 400,000 distinct CDR3 sequences, 17% of them appearing once. Overall study findings and caveats: What seemed typical of ankylosing spondylitis blood was a TCR beta motif built from 8 or 9 highly homologous variants.

Their antigens are not known. Sequencing was performed on blood, either unsorted or a sorted T cell fraction (not recorded which). Receptors were obtained from a male donor with ankylosing spondylitis.

CDR3 sequence reads: CASSYTGVKSYEQYF. CDR3 DNA sequence: TGTGCCAGCAGTTACACGGGAGTTAAATCCTACGAGCAGTACTTC. The V gene is TRBV6-2 or TRBV6-3, the J gene TRBJ2-7; possibly TRBD2 for D (6 bases). Germline CDR1 and CDR2: MNHEY and SVGEGT. This CDR3 region has 15 residues. The V end was cut by 2 bases, the J end by 1 base, with 12 bases between.

The chain uses TRBV15 and TRBJ2-7; D gene unclear. CDR3 length: 14 residues. V was trimmed by 0 bases and J by 6 bases, leaving 12 bases between them. The germline CDR1 and CDR2 sequences are LNHNV and YYDKDF (reference sequence). The chain's CDR3 is CATSRDQGPREQYF. CDR3 coding DNA: TGTGCCACCAGCAGAGATCAAGGGCCTCGCGAGCAGTACTTC.

This chain links TRBV7-9 with TRBJ1-3; weak D call: TRBD1 (5 bases). Germline lookup yields CDR1 SEHNR and CDR2 FQNEAQ (reference sequence). The CDR3 runs to 15 residues. V was cut by 5 bases and J by 4 bases, with 15 bases left in between. DNA for the CDR3: TGTGCCAGCAGCCCGAAAAAGGGGCCCGGAAACACCATATATTTT. Protein sequence: CASSPKKGPGNTIYF.

The V gene is TRBV24-1, the J gene TRBJ2-6, with D uncertain. In germline, CDR1 is KGHDR, CDR2 SFDVKD. This CDR3 has 15 amino acids. The V gene lost 2 bases and the J gene lost 0 bases, with 4 bases spanning the gap. CDR3 region: CATSDSDSGANVLTF. The CDR3 DNA is TGTGCCACCAGTGATTCAGACTCTGGGGCCAACGTCCTGACTTTC.

V and J are TRBV12-3 or TRBV12-4 and TRBJ2-7; maybe TRBD2 (5 bases). V lost 6 bases to trimming and J lost 2 bases, with 11 bases between them. The CDR3 runs 13 residues. CDR3 loop: CASRRGGPYEQYF. CDR3 in DNA: TGTGCCAGCAGGCGAGGAGGCCCCTACGAGCAGTACTTC.

The chain is built from TRBV20-1 and TRBJ2-1; 7 positions match TRBD2. Trimming cost V 4 bases and J 5 bases; bases outside gene matches: 8. The germline gives CDR1 DFQATT, CDR2 SNEGSKA (reference sequence). This CDR3 is 14 amino acids long. The CDR3 bases are TGCAGTGCTACCGGCGGGAGCGCTAACAATGAGCAGTTCTTC. Residues: CSATGGSANNEQFF.

This clonotype has at least ten counts. The chain employs TRBV3-1 and TRBJ1-5; no definite D call. V lost 3 bases and J 7 bases, leaving 13 bases between the germline ends. Germline V gene data show CDR1 as LGHDT and CDR2 as YNNKEL (reference sequence). This CDR3 region has 14 residues. This chain's CDR3 is CASSHRASRQPQHF. CDR3 in DNA: TGTGCCAGCAGCCATCGGGCATCCAGGCAGCCCCAGCATTTT.

The gene calls are TRBV28 and TRBJ1-2, with D possibly matching TRBD1 (6 bases). The CDR3 loop spans 16 amino acids. The V and J ends lost 8 bases and 1 base respectively, with 20 bases between them. CDR1 is MDHEN, CDR2 SYDVKM, per germline. In DNA form, the CDR3 reads TGTGCCAGCCACCTCTACAGGGTACCCCATAACTATGGCTACACCTTC. Translation: CASHLYRVPHNYGYTF.

This clonotype appeared a few times. The V and J genes are TRBV20-1 and TRBJ2-1, with 8 bases identical to TRBD1. The germline V gene encodes CDR1 DFQATT and CDR2 SNEGSKA (reference sequence). The CDR3 is 14 residues long. Germline trimming cut 6 bases from V and 8 bases from J; bases unmatched to any gene: 12. CDR3 DNA: TGCAGTGCGCGGACAGGGAGCCATAGGGATGAGCAGTTCTTC. Translation: CSARTGSHRDEQFF.

This clonotype was counted only a few times. The rearrangement uses TRBV24-1 and TRBJ2-1; 9 bases match TRBD2. The ends lost 3 bases at V and 8 bases at J; junction bases unmatched: 10. From germline, CDR1 is KGHDR and CDR2 SFDVKD. The CDR3 is made up of 16 amino acids. The CDR3 sequence: CATSDPTSGRPHEQFF. The CDR3 DNA follows: TGTGCCACCAGTGATCCTACTAGCGGGCGCCCCCATGAGCAGTTCTTC.

The chain carries TRBV7-3 and TRBJ2-2; 7 nucleotides line up with TRBD2. V shed 3 bases, J shed 7 bases, and the junction held 5 bases outside the gene matches. The CDR3 length is 14 residues. Germline lookup yields CDR1 SGHTA and CDR2 FQGTGA. CDR3 sequence reads: CASSFSSGSGELFF. The CDR3 nucleotides read TGTGCCAGCAGCTTTTCTAGCGGAAGCGGGGAGCTGTTTTTT.

This clonotype was seen many times. The V call is TRBV10-3, the J call TRBJ2-7; TRBD2 agrees at 8 bases. Germline V gene data show CDR1 as ENHRY and CDR2 as SYGVKD. With 2 bases clipped from V and 5 bases from J, the junction kept 14 bases outside the gene matches. The CDR3 contains 17 residues. The CDR3 sequence is CAISETLTGGPRDEQYF. The CDR3 DNA is TGTGCCATCAGTGAGACTCTAACGGGGGGGCCTCGGGACGAGCAGTACTTC.

This clonotype was seen more than once but under ten times. The chain recombines TRBV7-3 with TRBJ2-3, with D hard to call. The CDR3 spans 13 residues. In germline, CDR1 is SGHTA, CDR2 FQGTGA. V dropped 1 base and J dropped 5 bases, with 7 bases sitting between them. CDR3 nucleotides: TGTGCCAGCAGCTTAAGGGTGATAGATACGCAGTATTTT. This encodes CASSLRVIDTQYF.

This clonotype was counted a few times. The rearrangement uses TRBV27 and TRBJ2-6, with D uncertain. The CDR3 extends over 16 amino acids. With 3 bases removed from V and 4 bases from J, the gap between germline ends came to 13 bases. Germline V CDR1 and CDR2: MNHEY, SMNVEV (reference sequence). The CDR3 sequence is CASSFKWGAGANVLTF. The CDR3 nucleotides are TGTGCCAGCAGTTTTAAGTGGGGTGCCGGGGCCAACGTCCTGACTTTC.

The chain joins TRBV5-1 to TRBJ1-1; possible D gene TRBD1, 6 bases. Germline values: CDR1 SGHRS, CDR2 YFSETQ. The CDR3 extends over 13 amino acids. The V end was cut by 10 bases, the J end by 3 bases, with 16 bases between. The CDR3 DNA reads as TGCGCCCGGAAGGGGGTATCGGACACTGAAGCTTTCTTT. Amino acid sequence: CARKGVSDTEAFF.

CDR3 protein: CASSLALGVPEAFF. Written as DNA, the CDR3 is TGTGCCAGCAGTTTAGCGCTGGGGGTCCCTGAAGCTTTCTTT. This sequence joins TRBV12-3 or TRBV12-4 and TRBJ1-1, with a weak D call TRBD1 (5 bases). With 0 bases removed from V and 6 bases from J, the gap between germline ends came to 11 bases. The CDR3 contains 14 residues.

Here the CDR3 reads CASSPEYQETQYF. CDR3 DNA: TGTGCCAGCTCACCCGAGTACCAAGAGACCCAGTACTTC. V and J are TRBV18 and TRBJ2-5, with unresolved D. The CDR3 spans 13 residues. The germline V gene encodes CDR1 KGHSH and CDR2 LQKENI. Trimming removed 3 bases from V and 0 bases from J, with 5 bases in between.

The genes are TRBV10-3 and TRBJ2-1; 10 bases are shared with TRBD1. The germline V gene encodes CDR1 ENHRY and CDR2 SYGVKD. Trimming took 3 bases from V and 9 from J; bases not matched to a gene: 8. The CDR3 runs to 15 residues. The CDR3 loop reads CAISDSGTGEGEQFF. The CDR3 coding sequence is TGTGCCATCAGTGATTCCGGGACAGGGGAAGGTGAGCAGTTCTTC.

This clonotype was picked up a small number of times. The chain combines TRBV9 with TRBJ1-1, with D maybe TRBD1 (5 bases). Germline CDR1 reads SGDLS; CDR2 reads YYNGEE. The CDR3 has 13 residues. The V end was cut by 7 bases, the J end by 5 bases, with 15 bases between. The chain's CDR3 is CASGRDLGTEAFF. The CDR3 nucleotides read TGTGCCAGCGGAAGGGACCTAGGAACTGAAGCTTTCTTT.

This clonotype was counted between two and nine times. V and J are TRBV19 and TRBJ1-3; possibly TRBD1 for D (5 bases). The CDR3 is 16 amino acids. Germline V gene data show CDR1 as LNHDA and CDR2 as SQIVND (reference sequence). V lost 5 bases, J lost 1 base, and 15 bases lay in between. This CDR3 is CASSYVHEGSGNTIYF. The CDR3 bases are TGTGCCAGTAGTTACGTCCATGAGGGGTCTGGAAACACCATATATTTT. The full variable domain, completed using reference TRBV19 and TRBJ1-3, is DGGITQSPKYLFRKEGQNVTLSCEQNLNHDAMYWYRQDPGQGLRLIYYSQIVNDFQKGDIAEGYSVSREKKESFPLTVTSAQKNPTAFYLCASSYVHEGSGNTIYFGEGSWLTVV.

This sequence joins TRBV5-6 and TRBJ1-2, with D uncertain. V lost 0 bases and J 13 bases, leaving 13 bases between the germline ends. The CDR3 runs to 12 residues. Germline V gene lookup returns CDR1 SGHDT and CDR2 YYEEEE. This chain's CDR3 is CASSLGQRARTF. The DNA of the CDR3 is TGTGCCAGCAGCTTGGGGCAGCGTGCCCGCACCTTC.

This clonotype was seen only a few times. The chain employs TRBV6-2 or TRBV6-3 and TRBJ2-7, with TRBD2 as a possible D gene (6 bases). V shed 6 bases and J shed 0 bases, with 12 bases lying between them. The CDR3 has 14 amino acids. In germline, CDR1 is MNHEY, CDR2 SVGEGT. The DNA for the CDR3 is TGTGCCAGCAGATTAGCGGCCACCTCCTACGAGCAGTACTTC. Its protein product is CASRLAATSYEQYF.

V usage is TRBV20-1 and J usage is TRBJ2-7, with D possibly TRBD2 on 5 matching bases. Looked up from germline, CDR1 is DFQATT and CDR2 is SNEGSKA (reference sequence). V was cut by 1 base and J by 2 bases, with 12 bases left in between. The CDR3 covers 14 residues. The CDR3 DNA follows: TGCAGTGCTAGAGTCGCCGGGATGCCCTACGAGCAGTACTTC. This gives the protein CSARVAGMPYEQYF.

CDR3 sequence: CASSFSPLGEQYF. The CDR3 coding sequence is TGTGCCAGCAGCTTTAGCCCCCTAGGCGAGCAGTACTTC. The chain carries TRBV11-1 and TRBJ2-7; D remains unclear. The CDR3 consists of 13 residues. Trimming removed 3 bases at V and 6 bases at J, with 12 bases between. The V gene's germline CDR1 is SGHAT and CDR2 FQDESV (reference sequence).

The chain links TRBV18 to TRBJ1-1; 7 positions agree with TRBD1. This CDR3 region has 13 residues. Germline V gene sequence: CDR1 KGHSH, CDR2 LQKENI. V trimming: 6 bases; J trimming: 3 bases; junction bases outside the gene matches: 4. The CDR3 loop reads CASSPRGHTEAFF. For the CDR3, the DNA is TGTGCCAGCTCGCCAAGGGGGCACACTGAAGCTTTCTTT.

This clonotype was detected many times. V and J are TRBV7-8 and TRBJ1-6, with D unresolved. The germline gives CDR1 SGHVS, CDR2 FQNEAQ. Trimming cost V 0 bases and J 10 bases, with 13 bases left between them. The length of the CDR3 is 15 residues. CDR3 in DNA: TGTGCCAGCAGCTTAGCTAAGTCCGCTAGATCACCCCTCCACTTT. Its protein product is CASSLAKSARSPLHF.

This chain links TRBV27 with TRBJ2-1; 11 nucleotides agree with TRBD2. CDR3 length: 15 amino acids. CDR1 is MNHEY, CDR2 SMNVEV, per germline (reference sequence). Germline trimming cut 6 bases from V and 9 bases from J; bases unmatched to any gene: 10. CDR3 DNA: TGTGCCAGCAGCCCCGTACTAGCGGGAGTGAGTGAGCAGTTCTTC. It codes for CASSPVLAGVSEQFF.

This clonotype was found a few times. The chain has TRBV7-9 and TRBJ2-7, with D perhaps TRBD2 (6 bases). Germline CDR1 reads SEHNR; CDR2 reads FQNEAQ (reference sequence). Trimming pared 1 base from V and 1 base from J, leaving 11 bases between. The CDR3 runs to 15 residues. This CDR3 reads CASSLVGGLSYEQYF. The CDR3 coding sequence is TGTGCCAGCAGCTTAGTTGGAGGGCTATCCTACGAGCAGTACTTC.

This clonotype was seen a few times. The V call is TRBV20-1, the J call TRBJ1-2, with D uncertain. With 0 bases removed from V and 8 bases from J, the gap between germline ends came to 10 bases. CDR1 and CDR2 from the germline V gene are DFQATT and SNEGSKA (reference sequence). The CDR3 length is 12 residues. The CDR3 is CSARDLGVGYTF. The CDR3 nucleotides read TGCAGTGCTAGAGATCTCGGGGTGGGCTACACCTTC.

V gene TRBV27 combines with J gene TRBJ1-1, with D unclear. Germline loops: CDR1 MNHEY, CDR2 SMNVEV (reference sequence). V was shortened by 5 bases and J by 1 base, with 14 bases between the two germline ends. The CDR3 sequence is 15 residues long. The CDR3, as DNA: TGTGCCAGCAGTCTCCATAATTGGGGGAACACTGAAGCTTTCTTT. This gives the protein CASSLHNWGNTEAFF.